Shown below are 26 T cell receptor beta chains from a single sample sequenced in a study of cytomegalovirus exposure and HLA in healthy donors. With 60 Vbeta and 13 Jbeta primers, the PCR was carried out. Libraries were prepared by immunoSEQ multiplex PCR; TCRdb keeps only in-frame clonotypes and omits some of them. The table lists around 150,000 clones, more than 70% of them singletons. Sequencing was done on a sample of PBMCs. The receptors come from a woman aged 40 to 50 in good health and CMV-seropositive.

V usage is TRBV19 and J usage is TRBJ2-2, with no clear D. Trimming left V 4 bases short and J 2 bases short, with 11 bases between. CDR3 length equals 15 residues. CDR1 LNHDA and CDR2 SQIVND come from the germline V gene (reference sequence). As DNA, the CDR3 is TGTGCCAGTAGTAACTCCCCTCCAAACACCGGGGAGCTGTTTTTT. This translates into CASSNSPPNTGELFF. Based on the CDR3 plus reference TRBV19 and TRBJ2-2, the full variable domain is DGGITQSPKYLFRKEGQNVTLSCEQNLNHDAMYWYRQDPGQGLRLIYYSQIVNDFQKGDIAEGYSVSREKKESFPLTVTSAQKNPTAFYLCASSNSPPNTGELFFGEGSRLTVL.

This clone was observed a few times. This chain links TRBV28 with TRBJ2-3; TRBD2 matches 12 bases. Trimming removed 5 bases from V and 4 bases from J; junction bases left unmatched: 10. Germline V gives CDR1 MDHEN, CDR2 SYDVKM. This CDR3 has 17 residues. DNA for the CDR3: TGTGCCAGCAGTCCTCCTGAGGCTAGCGGGAGGGCAGATACGCAGTATTTT. Its protein is CASSPPEASGRADTQYF.

V and J are TRBV5-4 and TRBJ2-1; D perhaps matches TRBD2 (6 bases). Germline V gene lookup returns CDR1 SGHNT and CDR2 YYREEE (reference sequence). V shed 3 bases and J shed 0 bases, with 13 bases lying between them. The CDR3 runs to 16 residues. The DNA for the CDR3 is TGTGCCAGCAGCTCAAAACTCGGGAGCTCCTACAATGAGCAGTTCTTC. It is translated as CASSSKLGSSYNEQFF.

The chain employs TRBV28 and TRBJ1-1; 8 bases fit TRBD1. The CDR3 covers 14 residues. J was trimmed by 8 bases and V by 11 bases; bases with no gene match: 16. Looked up from germline, CDR1 is MDHEN and CDR2 is SYDVKM. The CDR3 DNA sequence: TGTGCCTCCCTTACCGGGACAGGCCCTAAAGAAGCTTTCTTT. It is translated as CASLTGTGPKEAFF.

The chain recombines TRBV7-2 with TRBJ1-1; 7 nucleotides line up with TRBD1. Germline lookup yields CDR1 SGHTA and CDR2 FQGNSA. The V segment lost 6 bases and the J segment 1 base; nucleotides outside the gene matches: 2. This CDR3 has 13 amino acids. The CDR3 sequence is CASRGQPNTEAFF. The CDR3 coding sequence is TGTGCCAGCAGGGGACAGCCGAACACTGAAGCTTTCTTT.

The chain combines TRBV11-1 with TRBJ2-1; TRBD2 agrees at 9 bases. The junction had 8 bases not matched to a gene; V was cut back by 1 base and J by 7 bases. Germline V lookup: CDR1 SGHAT, CDR2 FQDESV (reference sequence). This CDR3 has 16 amino acids. This CDR3 is CASSLELLAGSNEQFF. The CDR3 DNA reads TGTGCCAGCAGCTTAGAACTCCTAGCGGGGAGTAATGAGCAGTTCTTC.

This sequence joins TRBV7-3 and TRBJ2-3; D might be TRBD2 (6 bases). V dropped 0 bases and J dropped 6 bases, with 19 bases sitting between them. Germline loops: CDR1 SGHTA, CDR2 FQGTGA. The CDR3 runs to 17 residues. This CDR3 is CASSLTGTGVSGDTQYF. The DNA of the CDR3 is TGTGCCAGCAGCTTAACGGGGACGGGAGTGTCAGGGGATACGCAGTATTTT.

This clone was detected once. The chain is built from TRBV4-1 and TRBJ2-7, with 11 nucleotides matching TRBD1. V was clipped by 1 base and J by 2 bases; unmatched bases: 4. The germline V gene has CDR1 MGHRA and CDR2 YSYEKL. There are 16 residues in the CDR3. The CDR3 coding sequence is TGCGCCAGCAGCCAAGTGGGGGGACAGGGGGCCTACGAGCAGTACTTC. It yields the protein CASSQVGGQGAYEQYF.

V gene TRBV4-1 combines with J gene TRBJ1-5; maybe TRBD1 (6 bases). V was clipped by 4 bases and J by 2 bases, with 18 bases between them. This CDR3 is built from 17 residues. Germline V gene data show CDR1 as MGHRA and CDR2 as YSYEKL. CDR3 in amino acids: CASSPQDTGYGNQPQHF. Written as DNA, the CDR3 is TGCGCCAGCAGCCCCCAAGATACAGGGTATGGCAATCAGCCCCAGCATTTT.

This clone turned up a few times. V is TRBV5-5 and J is TRBJ2-7; D perhaps matches TRBD1 (5 bases). The CDR3 covers 12 residues. V was shortened by 3 bases and J by 6 bases, with 10 bases between the two germline ends. The V gene's germline CDR1 is SGHKS and CDR2 YYEKEE (reference sequence). The CDR3 DNA follows: TGTGCCAGCAGCTCCGACAGTAGCGAGCAGTACTTC. It translates to CASSSDSSEQYF.

To note about this clone: A read error likely explains this, since a far larger clone differs by one base. This CDR3 is CASSDGTGGSDTQYF. The CDR3 DNA sequence: TGTGCCAGCAGTGACGGGACAGGGGGCTCAGATACGCAGTATTTT. The chain has TRBV6-1 and TRBJ2-3, with 12 bases identical to TRBD1. The CDR3 has 15 amino acids. Germline assignment: CDR1 MNHNS and CDR2 SASEGT. Trimming cost V 3 bases and J 4 bases; bases outside gene matches: 2.

J is TRBJ1-1 and V is TRBV10-1, with a possible D match to TRBD1 (5 bases). Trimming shortened V by 4 bases and J by 1 base, and 7 bases separated the two germline ends. Germline assignment: CDR1 WNHNN and CDR2 SYGVQD (reference sequence). The CDR3 sequence is 13 residues long. The CDR3 is CASSGQWNTEAFF. As DNA, the CDR3 is TGCGCCAGCAGTGGACAGTGGAACACTGAAGCTTTCTTT.

The CDR3: CASSQFYRGETQYF. The CDR3 bases are TGCGCCAGCAGCCAATTTTACAGGGGAGAGACCCAGTACTTC. The chain combines TRBV4-3 with TRBJ2-5; TRBD1 matches at 7 bases. Unmatched junction bases numbered 4, after V lost 2 bases and J lost 4 bases. This CDR3 has 14 amino acids. Germline CDR1 reads LGHNA; CDR2 reads YSLEER.

A note on this clone: Other DNA sequences of this sample code for an identical CDR3. The rearrangement links TRBV6-5 to TRBJ1-6; perhaps TRBD1 as D (6 bases). The V gene lost 5 bases and the J gene lost 8 bases, with 16 bases spanning the gap. The CDR3 is 15 residues long. The germline CDR1 and CDR2 sequences are MNHEY and SVGAGI. The CDR3 DNA reads as TGTGCCAGCAGTCCTTCGGGACAAGGGGATTCACCCCTCCACTTT. It translates to CASSPSGQGDSPLHF.

The chain carries TRBV19 and TRBJ2-3; D gene ambiguous. The germline V gene has CDR1 LNHDA and CDR2 SQIVND (reference sequence). Trimming cost V 5 bases and J 2 bases, with 20 bases left between them. This CDR3 region has 17 residues. DNA of the CDR3: TGTGCCAGTAGTGTAAAACCCGGGTCCCACTTCACAGATACGCAGTATTTT. Translating gives CASSVKPGSHFTDTQYF.

The CDR3 reads CASSLEGVETQYF. As DNA, the CDR3 is TGTGCCAGCAGCTTAGAAGGGGTAGAGACCCAGTACTTC. The gene calls are TRBV7-6 and TRBJ2-5, with TRBD1 as a possible D gene (5 bases). Trimming removed 1 base at V and 4 bases at J, with 7 bases between. Per the germline V gene, CDR1 is SGHVS and CDR2 is FNYEAQ. The CDR3 length is 13 residues.

CDR3 loop: CASSLAGTGKETQYF. CDR3 in DNA: TGTGCCAGCAGCTTAGCGGGGACAGGGAAAGAGACCCAGTACTTC. J is TRBJ2-5 and V is TRBV7-2, with 9 bases fitting TRBD1. Trimming at V came to 0 bases and at J to 3 bases, leaving 2 bases not matched to a gene. CDR1 and CDR2 (germline): SGHTA, FQGNSA. The CDR3 runs 15 residues.

J is TRBJ2-4 and V is TRBV28; a possible D gene is TRBD2 (6 bases). This CDR3 has 15 residues. Germline CDR1 MDHEN, CDR2 SYDVKM. V lost 4 bases, J lost 9 bases, and 19 bases lay in between. Here the CDR3 reads CASSSSSAPSGIQYF. In DNA, the CDR3 is TGTGCCAGCAGTTCCTCTAGCGCCCCATCGGGCATTCAGTACTTC.

The chain uses TRBV18 and TRBJ1-6; D is unresolved. The CDR3 is 16 amino acids. V lost 3 bases to trimming and J lost 0 bases, with 9 bases between them. Germline assignment: CDR1 KGHSH and CDR2 LQKENI. CDR3 DNA: TGTGCCAGCTCACCCATGGCAGGCTCCTATAATTCACCCCTCCACTTT. Translation gives CASSPMAGSYNSPLHF.

This clone was counted a few times. The chain joins TRBV5-4 to TRBJ2-7; TRBD1 aligns across 8 bases. Germline-derived CDR1 and CDR2 are SGHNT and YYREEE (reference sequence). The CDR3 length is 15 residues. The CDR3 region is CASSFGGQDEGEWTV. CDR3 sequence (DNA): TGTGCCAGCAGCTTCGGGGGACAGGACGAAGGGGAGTGGACCGTC.

As concerns this clone: Sequence at one end of the junction differs from germline and may be a read error. The chain couples TRBV4-1 to TRBJ2-7, with D tentatively TRBD2 (5 bases). CDR3 size: 14 residues. Germline CDR1 reads MGHRA; CDR2 reads YSYEKL. The CDR3 DNA reads TGCGCCAGCAGCCAAGCCGGACTGAACTACAAGCAGTACTTC. Its translation is CASSQAGLNYKQYF.

A few counts support this clone. This chain connects TRBV11-2 to TRBJ2-5, with D perhaps matching TRBD1 (6 bases). The J call is uncertain, as TRBJ2-7 better fits the DNA end. The CDR3 has 14 amino acids. Looked up from germline, CDR1 is SGHAT and CDR2 is FQNNGV. The CDR3 DNA reads TGTGCCAGCAGCTTAGGGGACATCTCCTACGAGCAGTACTTC. It encodes CASSLGDISYEQYF.

With respect to this clone: The same CDR3 arises from other DNA sequences in this sample as well. V and J are TRBV6-5 and TRBJ2-1; 8 positions match TRBD1. V lost 2 bases to trimming and J lost 7 bases; unmatched junction nucleotides: 1. Germline V CDR1 and CDR2: MNHEY, SVGAGI. The CDR3 length is 13 residues. The CDR3 DNA sequence: TGTGCCAGCAGTTACGACAGGGGAAATGAGCAGTTCTTC. Residues: CASSYDRGNEQFF.

This CDR3 reads CASRRGRASANEKLFF. The CDR3 DNA reads TGTGCCAGCAGGCGTGGCAGGGCATCGGCAAATGAAAAACTGTTTTTT. The chain is built from TRBV27 and TRBJ1-4; a possible D gene is TRBD1 (5 bases). Germline CDR1 is MNHEY and CDR2 is SMNVEV (reference sequence). Trimming removed 6 bases at V and 5 bases at J, with 19 bases between. CDR3 length equals 16 residues.

The rearrangement joins TRBV11-3 to TRBJ2-1, with 12 nucleotides matching TRBD2. The CDR3 loop spans 15 amino acids. Germline assignment: CDR1 SGHNT and CDR2 YENEEA. The J segment lost 4 bases and the V segment lost 5 bases, leaving 3 bases of the junction unmatched. As DNA, the CDR3 is TGTGCCAGCAGCCGGACTAGCGGGGTTTACAATGAGCAGTTCTTC. This codes for CASSRTSGVYNEQFF.

The table lists this clone with a count of one. V gene TRBV2 combines with J gene TRBJ1-5, with a weak D call TRBD1 (5 bases). Germline assignment: CDR1 SNHLY and CDR2 FYNNEI. The CDR3 has 15 amino acids. V was pared by 3 bases and J by 2 bases, with 11 bases between. CDR3 DNA sequence: TGTGCCAGCAGTGATAGGGGTCTAGGCAATCAGCCCCAGCATTTT. It yields the protein CASSDRGLGNQPQHF.